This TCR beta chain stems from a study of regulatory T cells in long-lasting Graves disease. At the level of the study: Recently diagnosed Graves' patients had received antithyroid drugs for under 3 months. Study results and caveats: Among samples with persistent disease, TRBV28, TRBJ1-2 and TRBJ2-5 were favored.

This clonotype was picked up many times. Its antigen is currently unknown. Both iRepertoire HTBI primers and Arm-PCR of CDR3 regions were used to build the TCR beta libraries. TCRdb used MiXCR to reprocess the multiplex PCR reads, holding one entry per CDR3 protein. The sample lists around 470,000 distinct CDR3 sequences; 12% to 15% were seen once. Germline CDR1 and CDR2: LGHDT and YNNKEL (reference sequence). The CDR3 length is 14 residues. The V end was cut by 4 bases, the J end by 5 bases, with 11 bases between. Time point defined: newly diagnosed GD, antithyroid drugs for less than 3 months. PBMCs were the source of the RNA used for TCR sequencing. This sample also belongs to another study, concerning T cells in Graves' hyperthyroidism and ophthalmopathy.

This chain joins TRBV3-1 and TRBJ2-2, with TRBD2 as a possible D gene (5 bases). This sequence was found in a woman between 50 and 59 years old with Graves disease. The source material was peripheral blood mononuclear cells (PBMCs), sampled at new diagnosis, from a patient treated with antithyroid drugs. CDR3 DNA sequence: TGTGCCAGCAGCCCCCTCGGGGAGACCGGGGAGCTGTTTTTT. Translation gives CASSPLGETGELFF.